This T cell receptor beta chain was observed in a study of T cell responses to AZD1222 COVID-19 vaccine. For this clone: What it binds is unknown.

Regarding the study as a whole: Repertoires were obtained solely post-peak T cell response.

Profiling relied on immunoSEQ multiplex PCR, and the TCRdb table lists in-frame clones only, not all of them. The table shows over 150,000 clones, with 92% occurring only once. This CDR3 is built from 18 residues. J was trimmed by 4 bases and V by 1 base; bases with no gene match: 12. Per the germline V gene, CDR1 is LNHNV and CDR2 is YYDKDF (reference sequence). The TCR comes from an adult in good health. The chain uses TRBV15 and TRBJ2-1; 8 bases align to TRBD2. The sequencing used peripheral blood, collected on day 0 of MenACWY control vaccination. The CDR3 sequence is CATSRGPGRASGYNEQFF. The CDR3 bases are TGTGCCACCAGCAGAGGTCCCGGGAGGGCCTCAGGGTACAATGAGCAGTTCTTC.